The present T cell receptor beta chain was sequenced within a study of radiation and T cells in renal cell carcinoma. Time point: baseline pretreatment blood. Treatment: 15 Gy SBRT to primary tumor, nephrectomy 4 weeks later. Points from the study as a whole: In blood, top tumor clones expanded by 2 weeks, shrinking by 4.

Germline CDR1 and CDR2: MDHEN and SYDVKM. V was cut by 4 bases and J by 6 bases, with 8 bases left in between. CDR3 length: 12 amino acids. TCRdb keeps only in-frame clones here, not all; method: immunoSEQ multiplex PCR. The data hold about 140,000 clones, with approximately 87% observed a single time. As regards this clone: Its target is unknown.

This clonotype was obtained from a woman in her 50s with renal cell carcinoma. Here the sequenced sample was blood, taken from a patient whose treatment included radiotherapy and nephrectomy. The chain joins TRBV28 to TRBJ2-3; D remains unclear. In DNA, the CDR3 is TGTGCCAGCAGTTCGGATACGGATACGCAGTATTTT. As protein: CASSSDTDTQYF.